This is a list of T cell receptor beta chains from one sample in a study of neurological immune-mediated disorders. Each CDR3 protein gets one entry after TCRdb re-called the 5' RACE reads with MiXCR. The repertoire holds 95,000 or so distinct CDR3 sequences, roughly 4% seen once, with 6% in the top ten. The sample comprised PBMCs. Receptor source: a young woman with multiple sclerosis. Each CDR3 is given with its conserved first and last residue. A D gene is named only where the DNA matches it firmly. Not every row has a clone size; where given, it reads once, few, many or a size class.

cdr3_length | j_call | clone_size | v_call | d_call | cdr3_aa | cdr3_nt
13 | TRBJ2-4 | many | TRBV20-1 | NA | CSARKSPKNIQYF | TGCAGTGCTAGGAAGTCCCCCAAAAACATTCAGTACTTC
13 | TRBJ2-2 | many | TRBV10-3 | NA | CAIKASSTGELFF | TGTGCCATCAAGGCCAGTTCCACCGGGGAGCTGTTTTTT
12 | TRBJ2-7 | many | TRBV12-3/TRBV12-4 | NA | CASSPVNRDPYF | TGTGCCAGCAGTCCCGTCAACCGGGACCCGTACTTC
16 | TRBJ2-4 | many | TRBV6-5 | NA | CASSYSLGLAKNIQYF | TGTGCCAGCAGTTACTCGTTGGGACTAGCCAAAAACATTCAGTACTTC
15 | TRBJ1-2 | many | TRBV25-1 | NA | CASRGTGGSAYGYTF | TGTGCCAGCAGGGGGACGGGGGGGTCGGCCTATGGCTACACCTTC
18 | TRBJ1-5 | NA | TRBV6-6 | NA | CASSYSIRPANSNQPQHF | TGTGCCAGCAGTTACTCTATTCGCCCCGCCAATAGCAATCAGCCCCAGCATTTT
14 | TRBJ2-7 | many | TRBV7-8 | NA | CASSLSHPRGEQYF | TGTGCCAGCAGCTTATCGCACCCCCGAGGCGAGCAGTACTTC
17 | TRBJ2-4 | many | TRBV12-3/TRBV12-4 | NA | CASSLGGGTSQGNIQYF | TGTGCCAGCAGTTTAGGCGGGGGCACCTCCCAGGGAAACATTCAGTACTTC
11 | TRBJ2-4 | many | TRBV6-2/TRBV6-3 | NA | CASREYRIQYF | TGTGCCAGCAGGGAGTATAGGATTCAGTACTTC
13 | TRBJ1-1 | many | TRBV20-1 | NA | CSARDTVNTEAFF | TGCAGTGCTAGAGATACAGTAAACACTGAAGCTTTCTTT
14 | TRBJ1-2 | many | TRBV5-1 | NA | CASSFDQESYGYTF | TGCGCCAGCAGCTTTGATCAGGAGAGCTATGGCTACACCTTC
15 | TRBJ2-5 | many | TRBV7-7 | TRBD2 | CASSIGGTSVETQYF | TGTGCTAGCAGCATTGGGGGGACTAGCGTGGAGACCCAGTACTTC
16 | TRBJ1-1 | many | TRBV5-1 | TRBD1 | CASSSVPGQGDTEAFF | TGCGCCAGCAGCTCGGTCCCGGGACAGGGGGACACTGAAGCTTTCTTT
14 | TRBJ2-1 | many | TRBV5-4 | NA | CASSERGASNEQFF | TGTGCCAGCAGCGAACGGGGGGCCTCCAATGAGCAGTTCTTC
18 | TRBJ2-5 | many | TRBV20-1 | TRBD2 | CSARSTPGSGGLQETQYF | TGCAGTGCTAGATCAACCCCAGGCAGCGGGGGACTCCAAGAGACCCAGTACTTC
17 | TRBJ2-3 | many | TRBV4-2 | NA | CASSQEATRRWSDTQYF | TGTGCCAGCAGCCAAGAGGCCACTAGGAGATGGTCGGATACGCAGTATTTT
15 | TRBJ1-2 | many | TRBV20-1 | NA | CSASPGTGINYGYTF | TGCAGTGCTTCCCCCGGGACCGGAATTAACTATGGCTACACCTTC
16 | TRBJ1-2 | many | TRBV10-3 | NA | CAIGSQTGQGGYGYTF | TGTGCCATCGGTTCTCAGACAGGCCAAGGAGGCTATGGCTACACCTTC
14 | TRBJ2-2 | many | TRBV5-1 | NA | CASGEQGNTGELFF | TGCGCCAGTGGGGAGCAGGGGAACACCGGGGAGCTGTTTTTT
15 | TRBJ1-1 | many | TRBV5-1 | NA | CASSLIGLLNTEAFF | TGCGCCAGCAGCTTAATAGGACTCCTGAACACTGAAGCTTTCTTT
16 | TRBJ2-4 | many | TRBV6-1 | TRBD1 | CASRHRPGQPEDIQYF | TGTGCCAGCAGACATAGACCGGGACAGCCCGAGGACATTCAGTACTTC
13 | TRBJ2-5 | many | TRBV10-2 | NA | CASKKGSRETQYF | TGCGCCAGCAAGAAGGGATCTAGGGAGACCCAGTACTTC
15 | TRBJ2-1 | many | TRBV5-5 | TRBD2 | CASSLVGTSGGGLFF | TGTGCCAGCAGCTTGGTTGGGACTAGCGGGGGGGGCTTGTTCTTC
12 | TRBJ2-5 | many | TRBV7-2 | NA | CASSPGEETQYF | TGTGCCAGCAGCCCCGGCGAAGAGACCCAGTACTTC
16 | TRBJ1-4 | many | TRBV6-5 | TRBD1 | CASRRAGTGLNEKLFF | TGTGCCAGCAGGAGAGCCGGGACAGGGCTTAATGAAAAACTGTTTTTT
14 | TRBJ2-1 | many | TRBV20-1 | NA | CSARTVSLYNEQFF | TGCAGTGCTAGGACGGTTTCGCTCTACAATGAGCAGTTCTTC
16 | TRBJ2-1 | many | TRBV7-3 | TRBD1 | CASSYSGTGNYNEQFF | TGTGCCAGCAGCTACTCCGGGACAGGGAACTACAATGAGCAGTTCTTC
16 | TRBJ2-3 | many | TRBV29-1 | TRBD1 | CSVGGAGTGVGDTQYF | TGCAGCGTTGGGGGAGCCGGGACAGGGGTGGGAGATACGCAGTATTTT
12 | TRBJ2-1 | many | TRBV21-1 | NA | CASAGECNEQFF | TGTGCCAGCGCCGGGGAGTGCAATGAGCAGTTCTTC
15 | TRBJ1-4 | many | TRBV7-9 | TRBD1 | CASSRFDRGNEKLFF | TGTGCCAGCAGCCGTTTTGACAGGGGGAATGAAAAACTGTTTTTT
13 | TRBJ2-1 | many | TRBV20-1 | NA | CSARTTGNNEQFF | TGCAGTGCTAGGACGACAGGAAACAATGAGCAGTTCTTC
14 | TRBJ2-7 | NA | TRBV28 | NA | CASTLGRNTYEQYF | TGTGCCAGCACTCTCGGGCGGAATACCTACGAGCAGTACTTC
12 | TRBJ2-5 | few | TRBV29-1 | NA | CSVDTLGETQYF | TGCAGCGTTGATACCCTAGGGGAGACCCAGTACTTC
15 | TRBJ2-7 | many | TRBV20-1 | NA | CSASTRDRSSYEQYF | TGCAGTGCCTCGACCCGGGACCGTTCCTCCTACGAGCAGTACTTC
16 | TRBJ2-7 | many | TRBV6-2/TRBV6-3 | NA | CASSYEGPAARGEQYF | TGTGCCAGCAGTTACGAAGGGCCGGCGGCGCGGGGCGAGCAGTACTTC
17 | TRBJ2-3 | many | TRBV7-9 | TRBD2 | CASSSPGLASSTDTQYF | TGTGCCAGCAGCTCACCGGGACTAGCGAGTAGCACAGATACGCAGTATTTT
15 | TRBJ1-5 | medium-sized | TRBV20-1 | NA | CSAQPLQGDNQPQHF | TGCAGTGCCCAACCCCTCCAGGGTGACAATCAGCCCCAGCATTTT
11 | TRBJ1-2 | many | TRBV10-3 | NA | CAISEEGGYTF | TGTGCCATCAGTGAGGAAGGTGGCTACACCTTC
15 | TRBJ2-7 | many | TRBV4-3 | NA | CASSGELQGMGEQYF | TGCGCCAGCAGCGGGGAACTGCAGGGGATGGGCGAGCAGTACTTC
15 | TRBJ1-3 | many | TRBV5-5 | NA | CASSLARDGGNTIYF | TGTGCCAGCAGCTTGGCCCGGGACGGTGGAAACACCATATATTTT
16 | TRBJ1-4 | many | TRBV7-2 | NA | CASSLGSWAPNEKLFF | TGTGCCAGCAGCTTGGGATCATGGGCCCCTAATGAAAAACTGTTTTTT
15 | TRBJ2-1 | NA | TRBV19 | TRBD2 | CASSMTSGSYNEQFF | TGTGCCAGTAGTATGACTAGCGGGAGTTACAATGAGCAGTTCTTC
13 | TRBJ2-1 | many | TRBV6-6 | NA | CASTLTGYNEQFF | TGTGCCAGCACCCTAACGGGGTACAATGAGCAGTTCTTC
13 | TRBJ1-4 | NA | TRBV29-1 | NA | CSVVTRTNEKLFF | TGCAGCGTTGTGACACGTACTAATGAAAAACTGTTTTTT
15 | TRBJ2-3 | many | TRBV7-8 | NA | CASSFRGASTDTQYF | TGTGCCAGCAGCTTCAGGGGGGCGAGCACAGATACGCAGTATTTT
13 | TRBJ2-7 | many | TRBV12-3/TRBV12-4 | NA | CASSFDPRYEQYF | TGTGCCAGCAGTTTCGATCCTCGCTACGAGCAGTACTTC
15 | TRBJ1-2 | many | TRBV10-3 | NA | CAITQTQGDSGGYTF | TGTGCCATCACCCAAACCCAAGGGGATTCTGGCGGCTACACCTTC
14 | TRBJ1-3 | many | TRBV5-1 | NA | CASSSEGTGNTIYF | TGCGCCAGCAGCTCCGAGGGTACGGGAAACACCATATATTTT
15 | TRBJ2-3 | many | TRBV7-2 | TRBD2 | CASSWRAGGPDTQYF | TGTGCCAGCAGCTGGAGAGCGGGAGGGCCAGATACGCAGTATTTT
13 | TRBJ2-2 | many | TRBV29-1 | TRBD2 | CSVGSGRAGELFF | TGCAGCGTTGGTAGCGGGAGGGCCGGGGAGCTGTTTTTT
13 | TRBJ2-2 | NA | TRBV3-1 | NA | CASSQVNTGELFF | TGTGCCAGCAGCCAAGTTAACACCGGGGAGCTGTTTTTT